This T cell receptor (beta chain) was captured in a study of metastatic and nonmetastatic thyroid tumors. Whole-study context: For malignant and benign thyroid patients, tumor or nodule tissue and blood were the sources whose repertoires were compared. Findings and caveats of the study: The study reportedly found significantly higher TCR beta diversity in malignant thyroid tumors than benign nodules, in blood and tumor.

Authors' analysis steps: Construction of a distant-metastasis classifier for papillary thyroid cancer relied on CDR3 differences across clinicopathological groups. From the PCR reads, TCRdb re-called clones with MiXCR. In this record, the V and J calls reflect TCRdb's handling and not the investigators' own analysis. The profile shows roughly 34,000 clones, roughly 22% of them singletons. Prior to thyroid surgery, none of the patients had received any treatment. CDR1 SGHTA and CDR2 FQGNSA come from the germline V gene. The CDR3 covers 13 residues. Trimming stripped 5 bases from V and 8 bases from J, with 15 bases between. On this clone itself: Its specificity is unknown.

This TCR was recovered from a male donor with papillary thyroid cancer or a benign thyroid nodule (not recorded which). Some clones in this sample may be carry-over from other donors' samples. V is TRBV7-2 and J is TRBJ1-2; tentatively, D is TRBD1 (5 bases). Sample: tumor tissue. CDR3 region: CASSPQGPGGYTF. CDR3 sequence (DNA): TGTGCCAGCAGCCCGCAGGGTCCGGGAGGCTACACCTTC.